A selection of T cell receptor beta chains follows, all from one sample in a study of control samples from healthy donors and cancer patients. Repertoires were generated with immunoSEQ multiplex PCR, while TCRdb's copy carries only in-frame clones and drops some. The data hold roughly 70,000 clones, with approximately 94% observed a single time. Material for sequencing was blood. The receptors shown here come from a woman aged 25 to 39 in good health. CDR3s include the opening cysteine and the closing phenylalanine or tryptophan. A D gene is named only where the DNA matches it firmly. Clone size is stated in some rows and not others, as once, few, many or a class when expanded.

NA	TRBV12-3/TRBV12-4	TRBJ2-1	NA	TGTGCCAGCAGCTATCTCAATGAGCAGTTCTTC	CASSYLNEQFF
NA	TRBV5-1	TRBJ2-5	NA	TGCGCCAGCAGCCTCCGGGGGCGGGGGCAAGAGACCCAGTACTTC	CASSLRGRGQETQYF
NA	TRBV19	TRBJ2-7	NA	TGTGCCAGTAGTATGGGACAACCCTACGAGCAGTACTTC	CASSMGQPYEQYF
once	TRBV10-1	TRBJ2-1	TRBD2	TGCGCCAGCAGCTCCCACTACGACTCTAGCGGGGGTTACAATGAGCAGTTCTTC	CASSSHYDSSGGYNEQFF
once	TRBV10-1	TRBJ1-4	NA	TGCGCCAGCAGTGAGTCAACGGGACCAACTAATGAAAAACTGTTTTTT	CASSESTGPTNEKLFF
NA	TRBV19	TRBJ1-2	NA	TGTGCCAGTAGTCCGGGGGGCGGGAATGGCTACACCTTC	CASSPGGGNGYTF
once	TRBV29-1	TRBJ2-7	TRBD1	TGCAGCGTTGCTATCATCGGACAGGACGAGCAGTACTTC	CSVAIIGQDEQYF
NA	TRBV19	TRBJ1-4	NA	TGTGCCAGTAGTATAGAGGGGGGCCTTAATGAAAAACTGTTTTTT	CASSIEGGLNEKLFF
NA	TRBV2	TRBJ1-2	NA	TGTGCCAGCAGGCATCAAGAGCGTGATGGCTACACCTTC	CASRHQERDGYTF
NA	TRBV9	TRBJ1-1	NA	TGTGCCAGCAGCGGAAGGGATCTCACTGAAGCTTTCTTT	CASSGRDLTEAFF
NA	TRBV29-1	TRBJ2-3	TRBD1	TGCAGCGTCCTGGACAGGGAGTTTAGAGATACGCAGTATTTT	CSVLDREFRDTQYF
once	TRBV18	TRBJ1-4	NA	TGTGCCAGCTCACCAGAGACAGAAAAACTGTTTTTT	CASSPETEKLFF
NA	TRBV5-5	TRBJ2-3	NA	TGTGCCAGCAGCTTGGCGCAAGGAGGCCGCACAGATACGCAGTATTTT	CASSLAQGGRTDTQYF
NA	TRBV28	TRBJ1-4	NA	TGTGCCAGCAGTGGGGGGGCAACTAATGAAAAACTGTTTTTT	CASSGGATNEKLFF
NA	TRBV3-1/TRBV3-2	TRBJ1-6	TRBD1	TGTGCCAGCAGCCAGAGACAGGGCTCCCCCCTCCACTTT	CASSQRQGSPLHF
NA	TRBV4-1	TRBJ2-7	NA	TGCGCCAGCAGACTCGGGACCGACCACGAGCAGTACTTC	CASRLGTDHEQYF
NA	TRBV18	TRBJ1-2	TRBD1	TGTGCCAGCTCACTTGGACAGGGGCCCATGTTAAACTATGGCTACACCTTC	CASSLGQGPMLNYGYTF
NA	TRBV4-1	TRBJ2-3	NA	TGCGCCAGCAGCCATTTGAGGGGAGATACGCAGTATTTT	CASSHLRGDTQYF
NA	TRBV2	TRBJ1-4	NA	TGTGCCAGCAGAGGGGACGGGGAAAAACTGTTTTTT	CASRGDGEKLFF
NA	TRBV5-1	TRBJ1-1	NA	TGCGCCAGCAGCCCCCAGAAGAACACTGAAGCTTTCTTT	CASSPQKNTEAFF
NA	TRBV25-1	TRBJ1-2	NA	TGTGCCAGCAGTGAGGGGGTAGGGTATGGCTACACCTTC	CASSEGVGYGYTF
NA	TRBV6-5	TRBJ1-6	NA	TGTGCCAGCAGTCAACCTAGGGATGGAATTTCACCCCTCCACTTT	CASSQPRDGISPLHF
NA	TRBV11-2	TRBJ2-5	NA	TGTGCCAGCAGCCCCCCCGGAGGGAAGACCCAGTACTTC	CASSPPGGKTQYF
NA	TRBV14	TRBJ1-2	NA	TGTGCCAGCAGCCAAGAGTCGGTCTATGGCTACACCTTC	CASSQESVYGYTF
NA	TRBV19	TRBJ1-1	NA	TGTGCCAGTAGGTATGGCACCTACACTGAAGCTTTCTTT	CASRYGTYTEAFF
NA	TRBV29-1	TRBJ1-2	NA	TGCAGCGTTGCAGGGGACTATGGCTACACCTTC	CSVAGDYGYTF
NA	TRBV7-3	TRBJ2-2	NA	TGTGCCAGCAGCGGGGAGCGCAGGACCGGGGAGCTGTTTTTT	CASSGERRTGELFF
NA	TRBV4-1	TRBJ2-1	NA	TGCGCCAGCAGCCAAGGTGGCGGTTTCAATGAGCAGTTCTTC	CASSQGGGFNEQFF
NA	TRBV10-3	TRBJ1-3	NA	TGTGCCATCAGTGATGTTGGGGGTTTCTCTGGAAACACCATATATTTT	CAISDVGGFSGNTIYF
NA	TRBV15	TRBJ1-1	NA	TGTGCCACCAGTACAATTAGGGCGGGAAAAACTGAAGCTTTCTTT	CATSTIRAGKTEAFF
NA	TRBV19	TRBJ1-1	NA	TGTGCCAGTAGTTTACTGGGTCTCGCCACTGAAGCTTTCTTT	CASSLLGLATEAFF
NA	TRBV11-2	TRBJ1-4	NA	TGTGCCAGCAGCCCCATATGGGGGGCTGCTAATGAAAAACTGTTTTTT	CASSPIWGAANEKLFF
NA	TRBV15	TRBJ1-1	TRBD1	TGTGCCACCAGCAGTGGACAGGGGGTACAAATGAACACTGAAGCTTTCTTT	CATSSGQGVQMNTEAFF
NA	TRBV9	TRBJ1-1	TRBD1	TGTGCCAGCAGCGCGCGGACAGGGAAGTACACTGAAGCTTTCTTT	CASSARTGKYTEAFF
NA	TRBV4-1	TRBJ1-4	NA	TGCGCCAGCAGCCAAGATCCCCTCTCTGGGGGAAGAGATGAAAAACTGTTTTTT	CASSQDPLSGGRDEKLFF
once	TRBV29-1	TRBJ1-2	NA	TGCAGCGTTGTTACAGGCCTAGAGGGTAACTATGGCTACACCTTC	CSVVTGLEGNYGYTF